The clone carrying this TCR beta chain was picked up one time. CDR1 and CDR2 (germline): MNHEY, SMNVEV (reference sequence). The CDR3 runs to 15 residues. The V gene end was trimmed by 6 bases and the J gene end by 4 bases; junction bases not matched to a gene: 5. The data were taken from a study of blood T cell repertoires in COVID-19. Methods used by the authors: Estimation of nucleated cell counts relied on the amplification of reference gene primers. Here immunoSEQ multiplex PCR was the method, and the copy in TCRdb shows in-frame clones only, minus some. V, J and clone size are those of that table, while D and trimming were read from the DNA. In the table there are roughly 160,000 clones, roughly 84% of which are singletons.

The genes are TRBV27 and TRBJ1-5, with 11 bases matching TRBD1. Material for sequencing was peripheral blood. This receptor was identified in a woman of 80 years or more with active or convalescent COVID-19. The CDR3 coding sequence is TGTGCCAGCAGCTACGGGACAGGGGGGAATCAGCCCCAGCATTTT. The encoded protein is CASSYGTGGNQPQHF.